This T cell receptor beta chain appears in the sequencing data of a study of blood T cell repertoires in COVID-19. In the study overall: T cells, B-cell-depleted T cells, or PBMCs provided the cDNA or gDNA that served as material.

Repertoires were generated with immunoSEQ multiplex PCR, while TCRdb's copy carries only in-frame clones and drops some. The table includes under 110,000 clones, 92% detected once. Germline CDR1 MNHEY, CDR2 SVGAGI. Unmatched junction bases numbered 9, after V lost 0 bases and J lost 10 bases. The CDR3 has 16 amino acids. The specimen was peripheral blood. This sequence joins TRBV6-5 and TRBJ2-1; the match to TRBD2 covers 10 bases. This clonotype was sampled from a man aged 45-65 years with active COVID-19. The CDR3 DNA is TGTGCCAGCAGTTACTCCGGACTAGCGGCTTCCCGGGAGCAGTTCTTC. It specifies CASSYSGLAASREQFF.